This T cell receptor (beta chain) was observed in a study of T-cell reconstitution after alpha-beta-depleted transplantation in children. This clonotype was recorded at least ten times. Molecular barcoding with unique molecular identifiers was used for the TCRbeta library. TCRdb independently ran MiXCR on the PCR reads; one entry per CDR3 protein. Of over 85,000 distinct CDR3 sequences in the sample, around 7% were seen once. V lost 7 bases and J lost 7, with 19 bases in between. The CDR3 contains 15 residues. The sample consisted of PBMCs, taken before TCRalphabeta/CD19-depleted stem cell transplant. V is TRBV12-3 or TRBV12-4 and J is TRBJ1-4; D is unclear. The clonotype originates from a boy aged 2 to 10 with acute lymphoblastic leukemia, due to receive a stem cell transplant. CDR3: CASTSTGLKREKLFF. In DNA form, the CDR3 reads TGTGCCAGCACCTCTACCGGTCTAAAACGTGAAAAACTGTTTTTT.